Presented here are 23 T cell receptor beta chains from one specimen sequenced in a study of breast tumors, draining lymph nodes, adjacent tissues. The lymph nodes were axillary draining lymph nodes from breast cancer patients. MiXCR, applied by TCRdb to the multiplex PCR reads, yields one record per CDR3 protein. Seen here are over 150,000 distinct CDR3 sequences, over 25% observed once, and the top ten hold roughly 4%. The sequencing input was axillary lymph node tissue. The source is a female donor with breast cancer. Some clones in this sample may be carry-over from other donors' samples.

A remark on this clonotype: A much more abundant neighbour one base away suggests this may be a read error. The chain joins TRBV6-1 to TRBJ1-2; TRBD1 might be the D (5 bases). Trimming cost V 3 bases and J 8 bases, with 13 bases left between them. The V gene's germline CDR1 is MNHNS and CDR2 SASEGT. This CDR3 has 13 amino acids. CDR3 coding DNA: TGTGCCAGCAGTGAGGGGCCTTCTGGAGGCTACACCTTC. This translates into CASSEGPSGGYTF.

Many counts were recorded for this clonotype. The chain uses TRBV30 and TRBJ1-6, with D hard to call. Germline V CDR1 and CDR2: GTSNPN, SVGIG (reference sequence). Trimming took 0 bases from V and 7 from J, leaving 10 bases between them. The CDR3 sequence is 14 residues long. The CDR3 reads CAWSVFSRNSPLHF. The CDR3 DNA sequence: TGTGCCTGGAGTGTTTTCTCCCGCAATTCACCCCTCCACTTT.

In this sample, this clonotype turned up many times. The chain uses TRBV6-4 and TRBJ1-2; TRBD1 agrees at 9 bases. Unmatched junction bases numbered 6, after V lost 5 bases and J lost 2 bases. The CDR3 spans 15 residues. Per germline, CDR1 MRHNA and CDR2 SNTAGT. The CDR3 bases are TGTGCCAGCAGTCCCACGGGGACAGGGAACTATGGCTACACCTTC. Encoded protein: CASSPTGTGNYGYTF.

This clonotype was seen once. The J gene is TRBJ2-7, the V gene TRBV20-1, with D possibly being TRBD1 (7 bases). Germline assignment: CDR1 DFQATT and CDR2 SNEGSKA (reference sequence). V lost 3 bases and J lost 2, with 26 bases in between. This CDR3 contains 18 residues. CDR3 DNA: TGCAGTGCTAGGGATTCGAGTGGGAGGCCGGGACAGACCTACGAGCAGTACTTC. Translating gives CSARDSSGRPGQTYEQYF.

This sequence joins TRBV29-1 and TRBJ2-1; D is possibly TRBD1 (5 bases). Trimming removed 4 bases from V and 9 bases from J, with 31 bases in between. The CDR3 is made up of 18 amino acids. The germline CDR1 and CDR2 sequences are SQVTM and ANQGSEA. The CDR3, as DNA: TGCAGCGTTGTTTACTACTTAGGGGCGGAACCCCCTTTACTTGAGCAGTTCTTC. This codes for CSVVYYLGAEPPLLEQFF.

The chain has TRBV30 and TRBJ2-1; 13 positions match TRBD2. Looked up from germline, CDR1 is GTSNPN and CDR2 is SVGIG (reference sequence). CDR3 size: 15 residues. V lost 3 bases and J lost 9; bases outside the gene matches: 8. The CDR3 loop is CAWSTGTSGNAEQFF. The CDR3 bases are TGTGCCTGGAGCACCGGGACTAGCGGGAATGCTGAGCAGTTCTTC.

Remarks on this clonotype: A much larger clonotype is one base distant, so this may be a read error. The gene calls are TRBV20-1 and TRBJ2-2; TRBD2 agrees at 14 bases. Germline-derived CDR1 and CDR2 are DFQATT and SNEGSKA (reference sequence). This CDR3 spans 17 amino acids. The junction had 7 bases not matched to a gene; V was cut back by 1 base and J by 6 bases. The CDR3 loop is CSARGPGTSGRAGELFF. CDR3 DNA: TGCAGTGCTAGAGGCCCCGGGACTAGCGGGAGAGCCGGGGAGCTGTTTTTT.

This clonotype was detected ten times or more. The chain has TRBV2 and TRBJ2-5, with D tentatively TRBD1 or TRBD2 (6 bases each). This CDR3 has 13 residues. Trimming removed 6 bases at V and 5 bases at J, with 13 bases between. Per germline, CDR1 SNHLY and CDR2 FYNNEI. This CDR3 is CASSVEGGETQYF. The CDR3 nucleotides read TGTGCCAGCAGCGTGGAAGGGGGGGAGACCCAGTACTTC.

The chain has TRBV19 and TRBJ2-5, with TRBD1 identical over 9 bases. The length of the CDR3 is 14 residues. Germline CDR1 reads LNHDA; CDR2 reads SQIVND (reference sequence). The V segment lost 10 bases and the J segment 4 bases; nucleotides outside the gene matches: 10. The CDR3 coding sequence is TGTGCCACTATGCCGGGACAGGGAGGAGAGACCCAGTACTTC. Translating it yields CATMPGQGGETQYF. Variable domain in full (rest from reference TRBV19 and TRBJ2-5): DGGITQSPKYLFRKEGQNVTLSCEQNLNHDAMYWYRQDPGQGLRLIYYSQIVNDFQKGDIAEGYSVSREKKESFPLTVTSAQKNPTAFYLCATMPGQGGETQYFGPGTRLLVL.

V and J are TRBV7-8 and TRBJ2-3; 12 nucleotides agree with TRBD2. Germline assignment: CDR1 SGHVS and CDR2 FQNEAQ. There are 15 residues in the CDR3. The J segment lost 11 bases and the V segment lost 5 bases, leaving 11 bases of the junction unmatched. CDR3 region: CASSSRASGRDEQYF. The CDR3 nucleotides are TGTGCCAGCAGCAGCAGGGCTAGCGGGAGGGATGAGCAGTATTTT.

J is TRBJ1-2 and V is TRBV2; 7 bases agree with TRBD1. Germline CDR1 reads SNHLY; CDR2 reads FYNNEI. This CDR3 has 13 residues. J lost 7 bases, V lost 3 bases, and 5 bases had no gene match. This chain's CDR3 is CASSDRGARGYTF. The CDR3 DNA sequence: TGTGCCAGCAGTGACAGGGGGGCTCGTGGCTACACCTTC.

This chain connects TRBV9 to TRBJ2-1, with 11 bases matching TRBD2. Trimming took 0 bases from V and 4 from J; bases not matched to a gene: 3. CDR1 is SGDLS, CDR2 YYNGEE, per germline. The CDR3 length is 16 residues. The CDR3 reads CASSVGLAGIYNEQFF. CDR3 coding DNA: TGTGCCAGCAGCGTAGGACTAGCGGGGATATACAATGAGCAGTTCTTC.

The V gene is TRBV30, the J gene TRBJ2-2, with 13 bases identical to TRBD2. The CDR3 runs to 18 residues. The germline V gene has CDR1 GTSNPN and CDR2 SVGIG (reference sequence). Germline trimming cut 0 bases from V and 6 bases from J; bases unmatched to any gene: 10. The CDR3 reads CAWSVSRLTSGRPGELFF. CDR3 nucleotide sequence: TGTGCCTGGAGTGTCTCCCGCCTGACTAGCGGGAGGCCCGGGGAGCTGTTTTTT.

The V call is TRBV2, the J call TRBJ2-5, with 15 positions matching TRBD2. Germline V gene sequence: CDR1 SNHLY, CDR2 FYNNEI. The CDR3 extends over 16 amino acids. V lost 4 bases to trimming and J lost 5 bases; unmatched junction nucleotides: 5. CDR3: CASSGTSGRGEETQYF. CDR3 sequence (DNA): TGTGCCAGCAGTGGGACTAGCGGGAGGGGCGAGGAGACCCAGTACTTC.

This clonotype was found many times. V gene TRBV4-3 combines with J gene TRBJ2-1; 11 bases align to TRBD2. The germline CDR1 and CDR2 sequences are LGHNA and YSLEER. The CDR3 consists of 17 residues. J lost 8 bases, V lost 0 bases, and 9 bases had no gene match. DNA for the CDR3: TGCGCCAGCAGCCAAGATGTTAGCGGGAGGGCCACGGATGAGCAGTTCTTC. Translated, it gives CASSQDVSGRATDEQFF.

On this clonotype: Germline is not matched at one junction end, which may reflect a read error. This chain uses TRBV6-5 with TRBJ1-2; D possibly corresponds to TRBD1 (6 bases). From germline, CDR1 is MNHEY and CDR2 SVGAGI. This CDR3 is 15 amino acids long. Here the CDR3 DNA reads TGTGCCAGCAGTCACTCAGGGACAAGTAACTATGGCTACACCTTC. This translates into CASSHSGTSNYGYTF.

In its sample, this clonotype was seen many times. V usage is TRBV20-1 and J usage is TRBJ2-1, with D perhaps assigned TRBD1 or TRBD2 (5 bases each). The CDR3 is 12 amino acids. In germline, CDR1 is DFQATT, CDR2 SNEGSKA (reference sequence). CDR3 protein: CRSRGPYNEQFF. CDR3 nucleotide sequence: TGCAGATCGAGGGGCCCCTACAATGAGCAGTTCTTC.

This clonotype was seen at least ten times. In DNA, the CDR3 is TGTGCCAGCAGCGAACAGGGGGCCGGTGAAAAACTGTTTTTT. Amino acids: CASSEQGAGEKLFF. The chain has TRBV5-8 and TRBJ1-4; TRBD1 agrees at 9 bases. The CDR3 length is 14 residues. Germline V CDR1 and CDR2: SGHTS, YDEGEE. V lost 4 bases to trimming and J lost 7 bases; unmatched junction nucleotides: 5.

This clonotype has ten or more counts. The chain links TRBV30 to TRBJ2-3; D may correspond to TRBD1 or TRBD2 (5 bases each). The ends were cut back, 3 bases at V and 5 bases at J, with 12 bases in the middle. Germline V lookup: CDR1 GTSNPN, CDR2 SVGIG (reference sequence). CDR3 length: 13 amino acids. The CDR3: CAWRWGLVDTQYF. The CDR3 bases are TGTGCCTGGAGATGGGGGTTGGTAGATACGCAGTATTTT.

Remarks on this clonotype: Being one base from a much bigger clone, this may be a read error. The V call is TRBV7-2, the J call TRBJ2-5; 8 bases fit TRBD1. Looked up from germline, CDR1 is SGHTA and CDR2 is FQGNSA. The CDR3 extends over 15 amino acids. The CDR3 DNA sequence: TGTGCCAGCGGACGGACAGGGAAATACCAAGAGACCCAGCACTTC. It yields the protein CASGRTGKYQETQHF.

In DNA form, the CDR3 reads TGTGCCTGGGGAGTGGGGCGGAGCACAGATACGCAGTATTTT. Residues: CAWGVGRSTDTQYF. The chain combines TRBV30 with TRBJ2-3; TRBD1 might be the D (5 bases). The germline V gene encodes CDR1 GTSNPN and CDR2 SVGIG (reference sequence). The CDR3 loop spans 14 amino acids. Trimming stripped 5 bases from V and 0 bases from J, with 12 bases between.

This clonotype was counted at least ten times. The chain employs TRBV20-1 and TRBJ2-3, with 12 nucleotides matching TRBD2. Germline V CDR1 and CDR2: DFQATT, SNEGSKA (reference sequence). CDR3 size: 16 residues. The trim removed 4 bases at V and 5 bases at J, leaving 10 bases unmatched. DNA of the CDR3: TGCAGTGCTAAAGGGACTAGCGGGTATCGAGGAGATACGCAGTATTTT. Its protein product is CSAKGTSGYRGDTQYF.

A word on this clonotype: A much bigger clone sits one base away, suggesting this may be a read error. The rearrangement joins TRBV5-4 to TRBJ2-1, with D perhaps assigned TRBD1 or TRBD2 (5 bases each). Trimming left V 2 bases short and J 8 bases short, with 14 bases between. Germline CDR1 reads SGHNT; CDR2 reads YYREEE (reference sequence). The CDR3 runs to 14 residues. The CDR3 reads CASSFPGPKYEQFF. The CDR3 DNA reads TGTGCCAGCAGCTTCCCGGGACCAAAGTATGAGCAGTTCTTC. The full variable domain, its missing parts supplied by reference TRBV5-4 and TRBJ2-1, is ETGVTQSPTHLIKTRGQQVTLRCSSQSGHNTVSWYQQALGQGPQFIFQYYREEENGRGNFPPRFSGLQFPNYSSELNVNALELDDSALYLCASSFPGPKYEQFFGPGTRLTVL.